A selection of T cell receptor beta chains follows, all from one sample in a study of cytomegalovirus exposure and HLA in healthy donors. Data came from immunoSEQ multiplex PCR; TCRdb stores just in-frame clones and leaves some out. The profile covers over 100,000 clones, with 65% to 90% appearing a single time and 2.2% taken by the ten largest. Sequencing was performed on PBMCs. Source of these receptors: a woman between 25 and 40 years old in good health and CMV-seronegative. The CDR3 runs from the conserved cysteine through the conserved F or W.

v_call cdr3_aa
TRBV5-1 CASSVKTTSGMGEQYF
TRBV9 CASSVTSGSHEQFF
TRBV29-1 CSVDRGPNTEAFF
TRBV6-5 CASSYRLAGATYEQYF
TRBV7-9 CASSSDRGGNTIYF
TRBV4-3 CASSQEAGAIGELFF
TRBV5-1 CASSLVRLGEDGNTIYF
TRBV5-1 CASSGGLAAATGGLFF
TRBV19 CASRQGSTEAFF
TRBV5-1 CASSLAGGTGGAYGYTF
TRBV15 CATSERSDQPQHF
TRBV6-6 CASSNRDYEQYF
TRBV5-4 CASSADLLAGGTDTQYF
TRBV4-1 CASSPFTKHNEQFF
TRBV15 CATSRLGTGKEQYF
TRBV11-1 CASSLTGRHSGNTIYF
TRBV19 CASSIVWLAGLMGEQYF
TRBV7-3 CASSLRANTGELFF
TRBV12-5 CASGPGHTQETQYF
TRBV5-6 CASSYDRGNYGYTF
TRBV7-9 CASSLELYNEQFF
TRBV27 CASRRTDRGSDEQYF
TRBV4-3 CASSQKQGHTDTQYF
TRBV28 CASSNYRGTYGYTF
TRBV4-3 CASSQETGGPRFAYNEQFF
TRBV27 CASSSRDRLSYNEQFF
TRBV5-4 CASSFRVSGANVLTF
TRBV7-9 CASSFGTGSYEQYF
TRBV29-1 CSVELRNTIYF
TRBV19 CASSVQGVTGELFF
TRBV19 CASSVTPDTSTEAFF
TRBV27 CASSLRGEQFF
TRBV2 CASSGGQGLAGNTIYF
TRBV9 CASSPLVLDGNYGYTF
TRBV5-1 CASSLAGANTGELFF
TRBV5-8 CASSKETGWDEQYF
TRBV28 CASRLTGLAKNIQYF
TRBV4-2 CASSLNGGLADQETQYF
TRBV21-1 CASTRGDPGMGGQPYEQYF
TRBV6-5 CASIPLGGNQETQYF
TRBV28 CASSPPGLLEDTGELFF
TRBV7-8 CASSSSTGGDLIREGRGPQHF
TRBV25-1 CASSVGAAVEQYF
TRBV19 CASSIFASLEGEQYF
TRBV7-2 CASSLWNGGYNEQFF
TRBV7-2 CASSPLAGGPVDTQYF
TRBV23-1 CAIDRVLFQETQYF
TRBV28 CASSLQGAGNTIYF
TRBV14 CASSQGRLSTDTQYF
TRBV7-9 CASSTTSGPYEQYF
TRBV9 CASSVGAGTTGKNEQFF
TRBV27 CASSLSSREQFF
TRBV12-5 CASRGPPPTNEQFF